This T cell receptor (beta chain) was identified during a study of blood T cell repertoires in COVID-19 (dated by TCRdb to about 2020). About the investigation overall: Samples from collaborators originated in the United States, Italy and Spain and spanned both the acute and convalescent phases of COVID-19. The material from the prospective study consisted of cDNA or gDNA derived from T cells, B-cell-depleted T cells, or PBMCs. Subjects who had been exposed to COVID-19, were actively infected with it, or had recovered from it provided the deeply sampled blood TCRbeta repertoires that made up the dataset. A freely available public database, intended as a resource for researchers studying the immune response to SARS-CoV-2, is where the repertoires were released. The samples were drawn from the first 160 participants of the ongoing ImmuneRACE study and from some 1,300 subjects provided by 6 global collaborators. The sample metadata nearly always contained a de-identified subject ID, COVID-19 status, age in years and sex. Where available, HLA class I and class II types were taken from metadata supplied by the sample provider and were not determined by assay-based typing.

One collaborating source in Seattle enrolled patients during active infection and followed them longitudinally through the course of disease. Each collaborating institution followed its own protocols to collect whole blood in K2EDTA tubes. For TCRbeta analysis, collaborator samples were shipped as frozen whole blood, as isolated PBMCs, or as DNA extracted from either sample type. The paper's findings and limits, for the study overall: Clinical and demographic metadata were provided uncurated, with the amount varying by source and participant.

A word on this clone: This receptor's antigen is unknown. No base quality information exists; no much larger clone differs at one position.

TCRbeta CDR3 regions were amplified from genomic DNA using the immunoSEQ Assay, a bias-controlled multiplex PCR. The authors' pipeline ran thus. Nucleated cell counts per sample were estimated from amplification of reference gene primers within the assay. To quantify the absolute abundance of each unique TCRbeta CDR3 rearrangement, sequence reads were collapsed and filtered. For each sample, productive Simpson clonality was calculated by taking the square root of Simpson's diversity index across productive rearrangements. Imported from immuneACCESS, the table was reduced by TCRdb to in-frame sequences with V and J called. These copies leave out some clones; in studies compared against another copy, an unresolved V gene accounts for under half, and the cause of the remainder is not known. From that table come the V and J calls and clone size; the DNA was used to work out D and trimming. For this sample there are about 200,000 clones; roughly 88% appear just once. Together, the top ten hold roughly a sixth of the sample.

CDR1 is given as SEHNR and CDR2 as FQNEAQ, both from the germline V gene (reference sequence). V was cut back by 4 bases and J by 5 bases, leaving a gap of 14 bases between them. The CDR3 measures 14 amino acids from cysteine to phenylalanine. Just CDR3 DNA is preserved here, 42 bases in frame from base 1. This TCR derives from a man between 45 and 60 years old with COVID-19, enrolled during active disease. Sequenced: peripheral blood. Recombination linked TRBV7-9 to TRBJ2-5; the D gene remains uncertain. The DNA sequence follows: TGTGCCAGCAGCTCTCAACGGTATATGGAGACCCAGTACTTC. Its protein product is CASSSQRYMETQYF.